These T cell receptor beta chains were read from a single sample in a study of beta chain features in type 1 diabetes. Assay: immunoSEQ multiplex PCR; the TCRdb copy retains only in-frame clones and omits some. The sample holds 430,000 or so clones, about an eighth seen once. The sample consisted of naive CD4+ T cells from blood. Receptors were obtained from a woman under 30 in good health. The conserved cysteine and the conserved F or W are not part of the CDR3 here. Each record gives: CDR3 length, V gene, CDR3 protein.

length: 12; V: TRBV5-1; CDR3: ASSQGQGANGYT
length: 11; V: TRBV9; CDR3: ASSPDPTGELF
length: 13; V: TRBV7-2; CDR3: ASSYSLADNYEQY
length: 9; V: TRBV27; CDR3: ASGYQAGQY
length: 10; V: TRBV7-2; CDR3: ASSPRPETQY
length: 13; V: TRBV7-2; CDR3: ASSPRVAGGNEQF
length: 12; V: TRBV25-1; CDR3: ASSGRTVNTEAF
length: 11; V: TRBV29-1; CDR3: SVYDRGRGKLF
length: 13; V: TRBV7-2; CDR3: ASSLAGLGGNEQF
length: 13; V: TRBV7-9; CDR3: ASSRAGGNNQPQH
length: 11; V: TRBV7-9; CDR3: ASSSGSYNEQF
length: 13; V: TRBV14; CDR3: ASSRPGTIYNEQF
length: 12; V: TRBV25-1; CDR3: ASSALGTVPGYT
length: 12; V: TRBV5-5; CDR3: ASSMDRGGSPLH